The 9 T cell receptor beta chains below all came from one sample that was sequenced in a study of graft-versus-host responses after intestinal transplantation. Some clones are missing from TCRdb's copy, which holds only in-frame ones; the method was immunoSEQ multiplex PCR. The table shows more than 80,000 clones, with 88% occurring only once. These receptors lack a known antigen. The material was unstimulated CD4+ T cells sorted from spleen or lymph node cells, obtained before transplant. The receptors shown here come from a human donor who was the organ donor for an intestinal transplant.

V usage is TRBV7-9 and J usage is TRBJ2-3, with 9 bases lining up with TRBD2. The CDR3 spans 15 residues. In germline, CDR1 is SEHNR, CDR2 FQNEAQ (reference sequence). With V trimmed by 6 bases and J by 2 bases, 6 bases remained unmatched. CDR3 residues: CASSLGTSHTDTQYF. As DNA, the CDR3 is TGTGCCAGCAGTCTCGGGACTAGCCACACAGATACGCAGTATTTT.

The chain is built from TRBV21-1 and TRBJ1-2; TRBD1, the D gene given by the table, was not confirmed from the DNA. TRBV21-1 is a pseudogene. The CDR3 is 18 amino acids. CDR3 in DNA: TGTGCCAGCAGCAAAGATGGGGACAGAGTACAGAGGAACTATGGCTACACCTTC. Translation gives CASSKDGDRVQRNYGYTF.

V and J are TRBV9 and TRBJ2-5; 9 bases line up with TRBD1. This CDR3 region has 16 residues. V gave up 0 bases and J gave up 5 bases; unmatched junction bases: 8. Germline CDR1 SGDLS, CDR2 YYNGEE. CDR3 in amino acids: CASSVAPTGGWETQYF. Here the CDR3 DNA reads TGTGCCAGCAGCGTAGCGCCGACAGGGGGGTGGGAGACCCAGTACTTC.

The chain links TRBV2 to TRBJ1-2; TRBD1 might be the D (6 bases). V lost 8 bases to trimming and J lost 4 bases, with 17 bases between them. From germline, CDR1 is SNHLY and CDR2 FYNNEI. This CDR3 has 14 residues. The CDR3 DNA is TGTGCCAGCTGCCCCCAGGGGTTGGTCTATGGCTACACCTTC. Translating it yields CASCPQGLVYGYTF.

The J gene is TRBJ2-7, the V gene TRBV6-1; 10 positions agree with TRBD2. CDR3 size: 14 residues. With 7 bases clipped from V and 5 bases from J, the junction kept 8 bases outside the gene matches. CDR1 MNHNS and CDR2 SASEGT come from the germline V gene. The CDR3 loop is CASNPSGGAHEQYF. Written as DNA, the CDR3 is TGTGCCAGCAATCCGAGCGGGGGGGCTCACGAGCAGTACTTC.

The rearrangement joins TRBV5-6 to TRBJ2-3, with D perhaps TRBD2 (7 bases). The CDR3 length is 16 residues. Per the germline V gene, CDR1 is SGHDT and CDR2 is YYEEEE. Trimming left V 1 base short and J 3 bases short, with 15 bases between. The CDR3 nucleotides read TGTGCCAGCAGCTTGTTGGAGGGGGGGCCGACAGATACGCAGTATTTT. As protein: CASSLLEGGPTDTQYF.

This chain links TRBV7-2 with TRBJ2-7, with TRBD1 matching 8 bases. V was clipped by 5 bases and J by 3 bases; unmatched bases: 15. The CDR3 spans 17 residues. Germline V lookup: CDR1 SGHTA, CDR2 FQGNSA. CDR3 in DNA: TGTGCCAGCAGCGGACCACTCAGGGGGCGTAAGAACTACGAGCAGTACTTC. Amino acid sequence: CASSGPLRGRKNYEQYF. The variable domain in full, with the rest retrieved from reference TRBV7-2 and TRBJ2-7, is GAGVSQSPSNKVTEKGKDVELRCDPISGHTALYWYRQSLGQGLEFLIYFQGNSAPDKSGLPSDRFSAERTGGSVSTLTIQRTQQEDSAVYLCASSGPLRGRKNYEQYFGPGTRLTVT.

The genes are TRBV7-9 and TRBJ2-7, with TRBD1 matching 10 bases. The trim removed 10 bases at V and 7 bases at J, leaving 13 bases unmatched. Germline V gives CDR1 SEHNR, CDR2 FQNEAQ (reference sequence). This CDR3 contains 14 residues. The CDR3 here is CAIAPRDRGREQYF. The CDR3 region has the DNA TGTGCCATCGCGCCTCGGGACAGGGGTCGAGAGCAGTACTTC. Drawing the rest from reference TRBV7-9 and TRBJ2-7, the complete variable domain is DTGVSQNPRHKITKRGQNVTFRCDPISEHNRLYWYRQTLGQGPEFLTYFQNEAQLEKSRLLSDRFSAERPKGSFSTLEIQRTEQGDSAMYLCAIAPRDRGREQYFGPGTRLTVT.

This clone was seen only once. The CDR3 nucleotides read TGTGCCAGCAGTTTATCCAGGATCTACGAGCAGTACTTC. It yields the protein CASSLSRIYEQYF. The rearrangement links TRBV28 to TRBJ2-7; D uncertain. CDR3 size: 13 residues. The V end was cut by 1 base, the J end by 3 bases, with 7 bases between. Per the germline V gene, CDR1 is MDHEN and CDR2 is SYDVKM.